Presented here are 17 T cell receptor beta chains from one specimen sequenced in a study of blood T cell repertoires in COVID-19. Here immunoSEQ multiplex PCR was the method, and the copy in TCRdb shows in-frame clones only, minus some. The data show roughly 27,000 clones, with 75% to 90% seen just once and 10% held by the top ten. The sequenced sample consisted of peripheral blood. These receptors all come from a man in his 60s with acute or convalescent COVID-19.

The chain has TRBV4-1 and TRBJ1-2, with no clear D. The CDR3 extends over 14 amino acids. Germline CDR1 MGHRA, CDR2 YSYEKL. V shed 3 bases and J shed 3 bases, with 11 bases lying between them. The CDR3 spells CASSQGFGHYGYTF. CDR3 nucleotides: TGCGCCAGCAGCCAGGGCTTTGGCCACTATGGCTACACCTTC.

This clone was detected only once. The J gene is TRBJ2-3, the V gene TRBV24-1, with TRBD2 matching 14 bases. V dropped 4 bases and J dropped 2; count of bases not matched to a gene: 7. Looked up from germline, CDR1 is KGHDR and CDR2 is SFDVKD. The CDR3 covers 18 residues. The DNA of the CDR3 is TGTGCCACCAGTGACCCCGGGACTAGCGGGAGAACCACAGATACGCAGTATTTT. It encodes CATSDPGTSGRTTDTQYF.

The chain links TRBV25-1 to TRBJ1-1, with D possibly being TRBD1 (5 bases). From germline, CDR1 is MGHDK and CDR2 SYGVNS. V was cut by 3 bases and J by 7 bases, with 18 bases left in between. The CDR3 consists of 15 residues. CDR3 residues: CASSDENRRLGEAFF. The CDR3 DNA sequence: TGTGCCAGCAGTGACGAAAACAGGCGCCTAGGTGAAGCTTTCTTT.

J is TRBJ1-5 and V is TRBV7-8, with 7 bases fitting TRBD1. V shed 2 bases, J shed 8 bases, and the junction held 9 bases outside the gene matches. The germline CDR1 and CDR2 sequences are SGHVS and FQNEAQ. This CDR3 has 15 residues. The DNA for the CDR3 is TGTGCCAGCAGCTTAAGTGAACAGGGGTATGAGCCCCAGCATTTT. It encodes CASSLSEQGYEPQHF.

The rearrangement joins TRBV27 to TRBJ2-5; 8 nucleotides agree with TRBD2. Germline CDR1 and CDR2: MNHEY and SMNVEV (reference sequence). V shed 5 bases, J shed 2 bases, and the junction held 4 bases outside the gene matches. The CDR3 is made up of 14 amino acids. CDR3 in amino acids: CASSPLAVQETQYF. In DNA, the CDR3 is TGTGCCAGCAGTCCACTAGCGGTACAAGAGACCCAGTACTTC.

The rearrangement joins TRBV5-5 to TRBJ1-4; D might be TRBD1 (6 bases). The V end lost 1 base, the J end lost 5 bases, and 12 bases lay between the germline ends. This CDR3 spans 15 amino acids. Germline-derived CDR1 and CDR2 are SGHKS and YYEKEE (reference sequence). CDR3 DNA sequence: TGTGCCAGCAGCTTGAACGGACAGCCCAATGAAAAACTGTTTTTT. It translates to CASSLNGQPNEKLFF. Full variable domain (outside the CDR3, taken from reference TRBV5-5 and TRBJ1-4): DAGVTQSPTHLIKTRGQQVTLRCSPISGHKSVSWYQQVLGQGPQFIFQYYEKEERGRGNFPDRFSARQFPNYSSELNVNALLLGDSALYLCASSLNGQPNEKLFFGSGTQLSVL.

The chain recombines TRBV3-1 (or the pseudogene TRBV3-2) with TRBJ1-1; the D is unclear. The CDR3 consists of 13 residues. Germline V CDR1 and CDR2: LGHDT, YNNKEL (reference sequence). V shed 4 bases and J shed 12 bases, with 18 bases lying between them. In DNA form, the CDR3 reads TGTGCCAGCAGCCTAGCGTCGGCCCCTGTTCCTTTCTTT. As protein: CASSLASAPVPFF.

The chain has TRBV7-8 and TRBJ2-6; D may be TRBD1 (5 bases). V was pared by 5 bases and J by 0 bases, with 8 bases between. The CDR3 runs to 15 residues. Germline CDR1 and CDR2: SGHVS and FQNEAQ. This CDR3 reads CASSSTGSGANVLTF. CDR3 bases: TGTGCCAGCAGCAGTACAGGCTCTGGGGCCAACGTCCTGACTTTC.

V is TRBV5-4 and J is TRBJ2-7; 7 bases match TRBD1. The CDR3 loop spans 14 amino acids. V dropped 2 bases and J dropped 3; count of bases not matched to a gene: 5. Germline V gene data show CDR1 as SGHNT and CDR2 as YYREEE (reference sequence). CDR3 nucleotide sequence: TGTGCCAGCAGCTTCCGGCAGGGGGTCTACGAGCAGTACTTC. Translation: CASSFRQGVYEQYF.

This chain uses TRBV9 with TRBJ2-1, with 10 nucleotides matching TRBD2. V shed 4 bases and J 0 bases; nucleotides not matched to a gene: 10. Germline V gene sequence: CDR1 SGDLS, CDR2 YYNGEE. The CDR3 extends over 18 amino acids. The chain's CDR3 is CASSRDSGRFSSYNEQFF. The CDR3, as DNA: TGTGCCAGCAGCCGGGATAGCGGGAGGTTTAGCTCCTACAATGAGCAGTTCTTC.

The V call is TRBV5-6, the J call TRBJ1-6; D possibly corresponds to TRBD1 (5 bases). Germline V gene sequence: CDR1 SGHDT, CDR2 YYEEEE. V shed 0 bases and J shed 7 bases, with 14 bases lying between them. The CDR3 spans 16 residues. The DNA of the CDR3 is TGTGCCAGCAGCTTGGCGGGGGTTGGCGGAAATTCACCCCTCCACTTT. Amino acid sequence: CASSLAGVGGNSPLHF. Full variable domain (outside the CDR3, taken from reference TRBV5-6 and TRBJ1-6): DAGVTQSPTHLIKTRGQQVTLRCSPKSGHDTVSWYQQALGQGPQFIFQYYEEEERQRGNFPDRFSGHQFPNYSSELNVNALLLGDSALYLCASSLAGVGGNSPLHFGNGTRLTVT.

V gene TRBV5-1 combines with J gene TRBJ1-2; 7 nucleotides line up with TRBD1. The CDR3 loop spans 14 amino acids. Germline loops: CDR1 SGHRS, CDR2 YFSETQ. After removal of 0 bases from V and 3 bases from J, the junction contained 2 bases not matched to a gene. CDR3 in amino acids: CASSLEGTDYGYTF. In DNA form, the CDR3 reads TGCGCCAGCAGCTTGGAAGGGACAGACTATGGCTACACCTTC.

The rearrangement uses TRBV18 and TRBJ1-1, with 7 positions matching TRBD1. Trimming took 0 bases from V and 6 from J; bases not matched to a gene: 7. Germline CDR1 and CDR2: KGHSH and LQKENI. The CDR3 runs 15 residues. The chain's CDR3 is CASSPPTGRTPEAFF. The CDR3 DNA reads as TGTGCCAGCTCACCACCGACAGGGAGGACCCCTGAAGCTTTCTTT.

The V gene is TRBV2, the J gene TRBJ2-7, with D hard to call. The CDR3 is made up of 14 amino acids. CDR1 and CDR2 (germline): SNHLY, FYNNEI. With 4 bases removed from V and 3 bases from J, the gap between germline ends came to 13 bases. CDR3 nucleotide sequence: TGTGCCAGCAGTGGTTCCGGTTCCCTCTACGAGCAGTACTTC. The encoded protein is CASSGSGSLYEQYF.

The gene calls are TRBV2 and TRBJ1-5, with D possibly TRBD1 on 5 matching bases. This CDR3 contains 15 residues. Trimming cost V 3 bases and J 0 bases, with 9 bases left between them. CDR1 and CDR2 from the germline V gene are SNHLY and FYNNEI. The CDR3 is CASSEWTYSNQPQHF. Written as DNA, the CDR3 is TGTGCCAGCAGTGAGTGGACATATAGCAATCAGCCCCAGCATTTT.

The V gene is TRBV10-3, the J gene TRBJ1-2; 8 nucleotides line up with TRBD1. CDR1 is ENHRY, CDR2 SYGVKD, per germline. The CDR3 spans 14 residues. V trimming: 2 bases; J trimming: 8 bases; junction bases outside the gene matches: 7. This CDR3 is CAISEGQGVTGYTF. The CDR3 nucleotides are TGTGCCATCAGTGAGGGACAGGGTGTGACGGGCTACACCTTC.

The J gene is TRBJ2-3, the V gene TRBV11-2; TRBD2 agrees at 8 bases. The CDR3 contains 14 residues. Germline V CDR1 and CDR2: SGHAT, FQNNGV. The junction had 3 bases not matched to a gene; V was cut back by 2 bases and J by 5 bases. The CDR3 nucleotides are TGTGCCAGCAGCTTACACGGGAGGGTAGATACGCAGTATTTT. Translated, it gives CASSLHGRVDTQYF.